This TCR beta chain emerged from a study of cytomegalovirus exposure and HLA in healthy donors. Whole-study results and caveats: Later analysis suggested links between common viral pathogens and several top significant clusters.

The CDR3 is 13 residues long. V lost 4 bases and J lost 2, with 7 bases in between. Germline V gene lookup returns CDR1 MNHNS and CDR2 SASEGT. PCR employed 60 Vbeta and 13 Jbeta primers. Methods used by the authors: The count from a later analysis was roughly 80 million unique TCR beta chains, some 12 million of them shared. TCRdb keeps only in-frame clones here, not all; method: immunoSEQ multiplex PCR. The V and J calls and clone size come from that table; D and trimming were worked out from the DNA. Of more than 45,000 clones in the sample, about 82% were seen once. This clone has a handful of counts. Its antigen is not identified.

Sequenced material: PBMCs. This clonotype was sampled from a man aged 30 to 39 in good health and CMV-seronegative. The chain is built from TRBV6-1 and TRBJ2-3, with D uncertain. In DNA, the CDR3 is TGTGCCAGCAGTGCGGAGCACACAGATACGCAGTATTTT. Protein sequence: CASSAEHTDTQYF.